This T cell receptor beta chain was retrieved from a study of blood T cell repertoires in COVID-19 (dated by TCRdb to the early 2020s). Describing the broader study: Samples from collaborators originated in the United States, Italy and Spain and spanned both the acute and convalescent phases of COVID-19. The prospective study material was composed of cDNA or gDNA derived from T cells, B-cell-depleted T cells, or PBMCs. Deeply sampled blood TCRbeta repertoires from subjects exposed to, actively infected with, or recovered from COVID-19 were included in the dataset. The repertoires were made available in a free public database intended to serve as a resource for research on the immune response to SARS-CoV-2. Samples came from the ongoing ImmuneRACE study (first 160 participants) plus 1,254 subjects from 6 global collaborators. Nearly every sample came with metadata listing a de-identified subject ID, COVID-19 status, age in years and sex. HLA class I and class II types, where available, came from metadata supplied by the sample provider rather than from assay-based typing.

Notes on this clone: This clone's antigen is unknown. No base quality values were provided; no much bigger clone lies one nucleotide off.

Collaborating institutions collected whole blood in K2EDTA tubes following their own protocols. For TCRbeta analysis, collaborators shipped samples as frozen whole blood, isolated PBMCs, or DNA extracted from either of those sample types. TCRbeta CDR3 regions were amplified from genomic DNA by means of the immunoSEQ Assay, a bias-controlled multiplex PCR. The authors' analysis ran thus. The number of nucleated cells in each sample was estimated from the amplification of reference gene primers within the assay. To quantify the absolute abundance of each unique TCRbeta CDR3 rearrangement, sequence reads were collapsed and filtered. Productive Simpson clonality was computed per sample as the square root of Simpson's diversity index over productive rearrangements. Drawn from immuneACCESS, this table holds only the in-frame rearrangements with V and J called that TCRdb kept. Clones are partly lost; checked studies trace under half to an unresolved V gene and leave the rest unexplained. The V and J calls and the clone size are those of that table, but D and trimming were determined from the DNA. This sample lists around 150,000 clones; around 82% were detected once. The leading ten clones occupy approximately 5% of the sample.

V and J are truncated by 8 bases and 6 bases respectively, leaving an intervening sequence of 16 bases. Reading the germline V gene gives CDR1 SNHLY and CDR2 FYNNEI. CDR3 length: 13 amino acids, cysteine to phenylalanine. Here the CDR3 DNA is all that survives: 39 bases in frame from base 1. General findings and caveats noted by the study authors: Clinical and demographic metadata were provided uncurated, with the amount varying by source and participant.

The sample was peripheral blood. The chain links TRBV2 with TRBJ1-1; too little of a D gene remains to name it. The source of this sequence is a woman aged 50 to 60 with acute or convalescent COVID-19. The CDR3 sequence is CASALNPRAEAFF. Read as DNA, the sequence is TGTGCCAGCGCCCTGAACCCTCGGGCTGAAGCTTTCTTT. Supplemented by the reference TRBV2 and TRBJ1-1 proteins around the CDR3, the complete variable domain is EPEVTQTPSHQVTQMGQEVILRCVPISNHLYFYWYRQILGQKVEFLVSFYNNEISEKSEIFDDQFSVERPDGSNFTLKIRSTKLEDSAMYFCASALNPRAEAFFGQGTRLTVV.